A single sample is the source of the 23 T cell receptor beta chains below, sequenced in a study of T cell responses to AZD1222 COVID-19 vaccine. The method was immunoSEQ multiplex PCR; TCRdb's version includes in-frame clones alone and lacks a portion of them. The repertoire holds about 150,000 clones, with roughly 87% as singletons. Sequencing used peripheral blood, obtained 28 days after the second AZD1222 dose. These receptor sequences come from an adult who received the AZD1222 COVID-19 vaccine.

This clone was counted between two and nine times. Other DNA sequences of this sample code for an identical CDR3. This chain links TRBV10-1 with TRBJ1-1; possible D gene TRBD1, 6 bases. In germline, CDR1 is WNHNN, CDR2 SYGVQD (reference sequence). CDR3 length equals 13 residues. Trimming removed 0 bases at V and 5 bases at J, with 7 bases between. CDR3 loop: CASSESQGTEAFF. The CDR3 region has the DNA TGCGCCAGCAGTGAGTCGCAGGGGACTGAAGCTTTCTTT.

This chain connects TRBV27 to TRBJ2-7; a weak D match, TRBD1 (7 bases). The germline gives CDR1 MNHEY, CDR2 SMNVEV (reference sequence). There are 14 residues in the CDR3. V was trimmed by 3 bases and J by 3 bases, leaving 12 bases between them. The CDR3 loop reads CASSFRGVLYEQYF. DNA for the CDR3: TGTGCCAGCAGTTTCAGGGGGGTTCTCTACGAGCAGTACTTC.

The DNA for the CDR3 is TGCAGCGCTGCTCTAGGGAGCTATGGCTACACCTTC. It specifies CSAALGSYGYTF. The chain combines TRBV29-1 with TRBJ1-2; D is uncertain. V was trimmed by 7 bases and J by 4 bases, leaving 13 bases between them. Germline V gene lookup returns CDR1 SQVTM and CDR2 ANQGSEA. CDR3 length: 12 amino acids.

The chain combines TRBV9 with TRBJ1-5, with 9 bases aligning to TRBD1. The CDR3 runs 15 residues. The junction had 6 bases not matched to a gene; V was cut back by 2 bases and J by 6 bases. From germline, CDR1 is SGDLS and CDR2 YYNGEE. DNA for the CDR3: TGTGCCAGCAGCGTCCCGGGACAGGGTACTCAGCCCCAGCATTTT. Translated, it gives CASSVPGQGTQPQHF.

The chain recombines TRBV6-4 with TRBJ2-2; D unclear. The V end lost 2 bases, the J end lost 5 bases, and 6 bases lay between the germline ends. Germline-derived CDR1 and CDR2 are MRHNA and SNTAGT. This CDR3 has 13 residues. CDR3 bases: TGTGCCAGCAGTGACCAAGCGACCGGGGAGCTGTTTTTT. This sequence encodes CASSDQATGELFF.

The V gene is TRBV5-5, the J gene TRBJ1-3; D remains unclear. The CDR3 has 12 residues. The V end lost 4 bases, the J end lost 8 bases, and 10 bases lay between the germline ends. From germline, CDR1 is SGHKS and CDR2 YYEKEE (reference sequence). For the CDR3, the DNA is TGTGCCAGCAGCAACCGGATGGACACCATATATTTT. Translation: CASSNRMDTIYF.

The rearrangement joins TRBV12-3 or TRBV12-4 to TRBJ2-5; 9 positions agree with TRBD1. This CDR3 region has 13 residues. V shed 4 bases, J shed 3 bases, and the junction held 0 bases outside the gene matches. CDR3 loop: CASSWDREETQYF. CDR3 nucleotides: TGTGCCAGCAGTTGGGACAGGGAAGAGACCCAGTACTTC.

V gene TRBV2 combines with J gene TRBJ2-1; TRBD1 agrees at 10 bases. This CDR3 is built from 14 residues. The germline V gene has CDR1 SNHLY and CDR2 FYNNEI. Losses at the gene ends were 6 bases for V and 4 bases for J; bases not matched to a gene: 3. Here the CDR3 reads CASRTGGIYNEQFF. As DNA, the CDR3 is TGTGCCAGCAGGACAGGGGGCATTTACAATGAGCAGTTCTTC.

The V and J genes are TRBV6-2 or TRBV6-3 and TRBJ2-5, with D possibly being TRBD2 (7 bases). The germline gives CDR1 MNHEY, CDR2 SVGEGT. The CDR3 runs 17 residues. Trimming removed 0 bases from V and 2 bases from J, with 16 bases in between. CDR3 loop: CASSYSTGRGPQETQYF. The CDR3 DNA reads TGTGCCAGCAGTTACTCGACGGGGCGGGGGCCGCAAGAGACCCAGTACTTC.

In its sample, this clone was seen once. V gene TRBV6-4 combines with J gene TRBJ1-6, with D possibly being TRBD1 (6 bases). The germline gives CDR1 MRHNA, CDR2 SNTAGT. The CDR3 loop spans 15 amino acids. Trimming cost V 4 bases and J 7 bases, with 14 bases left between them. CDR3 loop: CASSVSRGGNSPLHF. DNA of the CDR3: TGTGCCAGCAGTGTAAGCAGGGGCGGAAATTCACCCCTCCACTTT.

J is TRBJ1-1 and V is TRBV19, with 7 positions matching TRBD1. The CDR3 runs 13 residues. Germline trimming cut 7 bases from V and 1 base from J; bases unmatched to any gene: 3. CDR1 and CDR2 from the germline V gene are LNHDA and SQIVND (reference sequence). Here the CDR3 DNA reads TGTGCCAGTATAAGACAGGGGAACACTGAAGCTTTCTTT. Translating it yields CASIRQGNTEAFF.

This chain joins TRBV2 and TRBJ2-1; D is unclear. Germline V CDR1 and CDR2: SNHLY, FYNNEI. V shed 4 bases and J shed 10 bases, with 5 bases lying between them. This CDR3 contains 10 residues. The CDR3 nucleotides are TGTGCCAGCAGTGGCCCAGAGCAGTTCTTC. Translating gives CASSGPEQFF.

This CDR3 reads CASSSTLRDSPLHF. The CDR3 nucleotides read TGTGCCAGCAGCTCCACCCTCCGGGACTCACCCCTCCACTTT. This chain links TRBV7-9 with TRBJ1-6, with D perhaps TRBD1 (5 bases). Trimming pared 4 bases from V and 10 bases from J, leaving 14 bases between. This CDR3 is built from 14 residues. Germline V lookup: CDR1 SEHNR, CDR2 FQNEAQ (reference sequence). Based on the CDR3 plus reference TRBV7-9 and TRBJ1-6, the full variable domain is DTGVSQNPRHKITKRGQNVTFRCDPISEHNRLYWYRQTLGQGPEFLTYFQNEAQLEKSRLLSDRFSAERPKGSFSTLEIQRTEQGDSAMYLCASSSTLRDSPLHFGNGTRLTVT.

J is TRBJ2-3 and V is TRBV18, with 14 positions matching TRBD2. Germline V lookup: CDR1 KGHSH, CDR2 LQKENI. The CDR3 covers 18 residues. The V and J ends lost 6 bases and 3 bases, in that order; junction bases with no gene match: 11. CDR3 region: CASSPRPGLAGVTDTQYF. CDR3 nucleotide sequence: TGTGCCAGCTCCCCCAGGCCGGGACTAGCGGGGGTTACAGATACGCAGTATTTT.

The chain employs TRBV4-3 and TRBJ2-3, with a possible D match to TRBD2 (6 bases). This CDR3 is built from 15 residues. CDR1 and CDR2 (germline): LGHNA, YSLEER. V was trimmed by 2 bases and J by 13 bases, leaving 22 bases between them. CDR3 sequence reads: CASSQISNGASVKYF. CDR3 bases: TGCGCCAGCAGCCAAATTAGTAATGGGGCTAGCGTAAAGTATTTT.

This clone was observed once. The chain joins TRBV5-4 to TRBJ1-2; 8 bases match TRBD1. Germline CDR1 and CDR2: SGHNT and YYREEE (reference sequence). The CDR3 runs 14 residues. With V trimmed by 4 bases and J by 2 bases, 4 bases remained unmatched. The CDR3 sequence is CASSEGQENYGYTF. The CDR3 DNA reads as TGTGCCAGCAGCGAGGGACAGGAAAACTATGGCTACACCTTC.

This chain links TRBV6-5 with TRBJ1-1, with D maybe TRBD1 (5 bases). V lost 6 bases and J 10 bases, leaving 12 bases between the germline ends. Germline assignment: CDR1 MNHEY and CDR2 SVGAGI. This CDR3 contains 11 residues. CDR3: CASRSQGGAFF. DNA of the CDR3: TGTGCCAGCAGGTCCCAGGGCGGAGCTTTCTTT.

The chain links TRBV11-2 to TRBJ2-1; D remains ambiguous. CDR1 and CDR2 from the germline V gene are SGHAT and FQNNGV. Between the trimmed V and J ends, which lost 0 bases and 0 bases, there was a span of 12 bases. CDR3 size: 17 residues. CDR3 amino acids: CASSLDGSSNSYNEQFF. As DNA, the CDR3 is TGTGCCAGCAGCTTAGACGGCTCGAGCAACTCCTACAATGAGCAGTTCTTC.

As for this clone: This sample also contains other DNA sequences that code for the same CDR3. This sequence joins TRBV18 and TRBJ2-3; D gene unclear. This CDR3 has 12 residues. With 0 bases removed from V and 3 bases from J, the gap between germline ends came to 1 base. Germline loops: CDR1 KGHSH, CDR2 LQKENI. The CDR3 DNA reads as TGTGCCAGCTCACCACCGACAGATACGCAGTATTTT. This encodes CASSPPTDTQYF.

This rearrangement joins TRBV15 to TRBJ1-2; possibly TRBD1 for D (5 bases). V was trimmed by 0 bases and J by 4 bases, leaving 12 bases between them. The CDR3 has 15 residues. Per the germline V gene, CDR1 is LNHNV and CDR2 is YYDKDF (reference sequence). The CDR3 nucleotides are TGTGCCACCAGCAGAGATAAGGGGAAGGGCTATGGCTACACCTTC. This gives the protein CATSRDKGKGYGYTF. Combining the CDR3 with reference TRBV15 and TRBJ1-2 gives the whole variable domain DAMVIQNPRYQVTQFGKPVTLSCSQTLNHNVMYWYQQKSSQAPKLLFHYYDKDFNNEADTPDNFQSRRPNTSFCFLDIRSPGLGDTAMYLCATSRDKGKGYGYTFGSGTRLTVV.

This clone was seen just once. The chain links TRBV10-3 to TRBJ1-6; TRBD1 agrees at 8 bases. CDR1 is ENHRY, CDR2 SYGVKD, per germline. The CDR3 loop spans 14 amino acids. Trimming cost V 6 bases and J 7 bases; bases outside gene matches: 5. For the CDR3, the DNA is TGTGCCATCAGGACGGACAGGGCGAATTCACCCCTCCACTTT. It codes for CAIRTDRANSPLHF.

The genes are TRBV19 and TRBJ1-2; D possibly corresponds to TRBD1 (5 bases). This CDR3 has 15 amino acids. Germline V gives CDR1 LNHDA, CDR2 SQIVND (reference sequence). V dropped 5 bases and J dropped 5 bases, with 18 bases sitting between them. The CDR3 region is CASSPGTSHSYGYTF. Written as DNA, the CDR3 is TGTGCCAGTAGTCCCGGGACTTCTCACTCGTATGGCTACACCTTC.

J is TRBJ1-3 and V is TRBV5-1; D call uncertain. Trimming stripped 5 bases from V and 0 bases from J, with 6 bases between. CDR1 and CDR2 from the germline V gene are SGHRS and YFSETQ. CDR3 length: 13 amino acids. This CDR3 is CASRQNSGNTIYF. The CDR3 DNA follows: TGCGCCAGCAGACAGAACTCTGGAAACACCATATATTTT.